These T cell receptor beta chains were read from a single sample in a study of cytomegalovirus exposure and HLA in healthy donors. The data were produced by immunoSEQ multiplex PCR, yet TCRdb's version contains in-frame clones alone and is incomplete. The data show approximately 140,000 clones, over 60% seen once. Sequencing was done on a sample of PBMCs. These receptors came from a male donor in good health and CMV-seropositive. Both conserved end residues are part of each CDR3. The D gene is left open where the match is weak. Clone sizes are given selectively: once, few, many, or a class where the clone is expanded.

TRBV19	-	TRBJ1-1	-	CASSGGVLTEAFF	TGTGCCAGTAGTGGAGGGGTCCTCACTGAAGCTTTCTTT
TRBV19	TRBD1	TRBJ1-5	-	CASSIAGTVGQPQHF	TGTGCCAGTAGTATAGCCGGGACAGTCGGACAGCCCCAGCATTTT
TRBV2	TRBD2	TRBJ2-3	-	CATELSGRRTDTQYF	TGTGCCACCGAGCTTAGCGGGAGGCGCACAGATACGCAGTATTTT
TRBV7-8	-	TRBJ2-1	-	CASSLSGGYNEQFF	TGTGCCAGCAGCTTGAGCGGAGGTTACAATGAGCAGTTCTTC
TRBV6-5	-	TRBJ2-1	-	CASSYSWQDNEQFF	TGTGCCAGCAGTTACTCTTGGCAGGATAATGAGCAGTTCTTC
TRBV5-1	TRBD2	TRBJ2-5	few	CASSPGTSGGTPETQYF	TGCGCCAGCAGCCCTGGGACTAGCGGGGGGACGCCAGAGACCCAGTACTTC
TRBV9	TRBD1	TRBJ1-2	-	CASSEADRGRVGYTF	TGTGCCAGCAGCGAAGCGGACAGGGGAAGAGTTGGCTACACCTTC
TRBV6-1	-	TRBJ1-5	-	CASSLIQGDQPQHF	TGTGCCAGCAGTTTGATCCAGGGTGATCAGCCCCAGCATTTT
TRBV7-3	-	TRBJ2-3	once	CASSLSGGGADTQYF	TGTGCCAGCAGCCTCTCGGGGGGCGGGGCAGATACGCAGTATTTT
TRBV11-2	TRBD1	TRBJ2-3	-	CASSLTGTGGTDTQYF	TGTGCCAGCAGCCTCACCGGGACAGGTGGAACAGATACGCAGTATTTT
TRBV10-2	-	TRBJ1-6	few	CATHTGRDSPLHF	TGCGCCACCCACACGGGGAGGGATTCACCCCTCCACTTT